A selection of T cell receptor beta chains follows, all from one sample in a study of cytomegalovirus exposure and HLA in healthy donors. Sequenced by immunoSEQ multiplex PCR; TCRdb stores in-frame clones only, minus some. The sample has about 98,000 clones, 81% seen once; the top ten hold approximately 1.5%. Material: PBMCs. The receptors originated from a man aged 40-49 years in good health and CMV-seronegative. Both conserved end residues are part of each CDR3. Fields, in order: D gene, J gene, clone size, V gene, CDR3 DNA, CDR3 protein. D genes are given only for firm matches. Clone size is given for some rows only: seen once, a few or many times, or a class if the clone is expanded.

D: TRBD1; J: TRBJ2-7; size: NA; V: TRBV18; DNA: TGTGCCAGCTCACCGACAGGGAACGGGTACGAGCAGTACTTC; CDR3: CASSPTGNGYEQYF
D: NA; J: TRBJ2-3; size: NA; V: TRBV27; DNA: TGTGCCACTTCCGTAACCAGACGGAGGGGCGCAGATACGCAGTATTTT; CDR3: CATSVTRRRGADTQYF
D: TRBD2; J: TRBJ2-2; size: once; V: TRBV6-1; DNA: TGTGCCAGCAGTGCTAGCGGGGCCACCGGGGAGCTGTTTTTT; CDR3: CASSASGATGELFF
D: NA; J: TRBJ1-1; size: NA; V: TRBV15; DNA: TGTGCCACCAGGATAGGGGGATGGTGGGACACTGAAGCTTTCTTT; CDR3: CATRIGGWWDTEAFF
D: NA; J: TRBJ2-3; size: NA; V: TRBV19; DNA: TGTGCCAGTAGTCCAGCTAGGGGGGATACGCAGTATTTT; CDR3: CASSPARGDTQYF
D: TRBD2; J: TRBJ2-2; size: NA; V: TRBV5-4; DNA: TGTGCCAGCAGCTTGGCGACTAGCGGGGGATCCGGGGAGCTGTTTTTT; CDR3: CASSLATSGGSGELFF
D: NA; J: TRBJ2-7; size: NA; V: TRBV19; DNA: TGTGCCAGTAGTATTACAGTAGTCTCCTACGAGCAGTACTTC; CDR3: CASSITVVSYEQYF
D: NA; J: TRBJ2-7; size: NA; V: TRBV6-5; DNA: TGTGCCAGCAGTTACAGGGCACGCGGGGAGCAGTACTTC; CDR3: CASSYRARGEQYF
D: TRBD1; J: TRBJ1-1; size: NA; V: TRBV30; DNA: TGTGCCTGGAGTACCAGGGGGCCTATGAACACTGAAGCTTTCTTT; CDR3: CAWSTRGPMNTEAFF
D: NA; J: TRBJ2-3; size: NA; V: TRBV29-1; DNA: TGCAGCGTAAAATCACGGACAGATACGCAGTATTTT; CDR3: CSVKSRTDTQYF
D: NA; J: TRBJ2-1; size: NA; V: TRBV19; DNA: TGTGCCAGTAGTATAGATCAACTAGCCGGCCCGGGGAATGAGCAGTTCTTC; CDR3: CASSIDQLAGPGNEQFF
D: NA; J: TRBJ1-1; size: NA; V: TRBV18; DNA: TGTGCCAGCTCACCGTATCGGGTGAACACTGAAGCTTTCTTT; CDR3: CASSPYRVNTEAFF
D: TRBD1; J: TRBJ1-1; size: NA; V: TRBV7-9; DNA: TGTGCCAGCAGCTTAGAAGGGACAGGGACGTCTGAAGCTTTCTTT; CDR3: CASSLEGTGTSEAFF
D: NA; J: TRBJ2-2; size: NA; V: TRBV5-4; DNA: TGTGCCAGCAGCTTGGGGGGGCCTGACACCGGGGAGCTGTTTTTT; CDR3: CASSLGGPDTGELFF
D: NA; J: TRBJ1-2; size: NA; V: TRBV27; DNA: TGTGCCAGCAGGTCAGGGTACGGCGGCTACACCTTC; CDR3: CASRSGYGGYTF
D: NA; J: TRBJ1-2; size: NA; V: TRBV6-6; DNA: TGTGCCAGCAGTTACGCCGGAGGAACTAACTATGGCTACACCTTC; CDR3: CASSYAGGTNYGYTF
D: NA; J: TRBJ1-3; size: NA; V: TRBV6-1; DNA: TGTGCCAGCAGGGCGACAGGAGGCTCTGGAAACACCATATATTTT; CDR3: CASRATGGSGNTIYF
D: TRBD1; J: TRBJ1-2; size: NA; V: TRBV5-1; DNA: TGCGCCAGCAGTCCCGGGACAGGGGGAAACTATGGCTACACCTTC; CDR3: CASSPGTGGNYGYTF
D: NA; J: TRBJ1-1; size: NA; V: TRBV28; DNA: TGTGCCAGCACCCTCCGGGGATATAGCACTGAAGCTTTCTTT; CDR3: CASTLRGYSTEAFF
D: TRBD1; J: TRBJ2-7; size: NA; V: TRBV4-3; DNA: TGCGCCAGCAGCTTCGGACAGGGACCTTCGTACGAGCAGTACTTC; CDR3: CASSFGQGPSYEQYF
D: TRBD2; J: TRBJ2-7; size: NA; V: TRBV5-6; DNA: TGTGCCAGCAGCTATGCGGGTATAGCGGGGAACTCCTACGAGCAGTACTTC; CDR3: CASSYAGIAGNSYEQYF
D: NA; J: TRBJ2-1; size: once; V: TRBV4-2; DNA: TGTGCCAGCAGCCAAGACCTACGACTCGACAGCCCTTACAATGAGCAGTTCTTC; CDR3: CASSQDLRLDSPYNEQFF
D: TRBD2; J: TRBJ2-2; size: NA; V: TRBV6-1; DNA: TGTGCCAGCAGTGTCTTTGCCCTTCAGGCGGGGGGGAACACCGGGGAGCTGTTTTTT; CDR3: CASSVFALQAGGNTGELFF
D: TRBD1; J: TRBJ1-2; size: NA; V: TRBV27; DNA: TGTGCCAGCAGGGGACAGACTAACTATGGCTACACCTTC; CDR3: CASRGQTNYGYTF
D: NA; J: TRBJ2-1; size: NA; V: TRBV27; DNA: TGTGCCAGCAGGGAGTGGGGGAGGGGGGACAATGAGCAGTTCTTC; CDR3: CASREWGRGDNEQFF
D: NA; J: TRBJ1-1; size: NA; V: TRBV7-9; DNA: TGTGCCAGCAGCTTTCTTGACAGTCCTAGTCCTGAAGCTTTCTTT; CDR3: CASSFLDSPSPEAFF
D: NA; J: TRBJ1-3; size: few; V: TRBV5-8; DNA: TGTGCCAGCAACGGGGTAATTCTCGGAAACACCATATATTTT; CDR3: CASNGVILGNTIYF
D: NA; J: TRBJ1-2; size: NA; V: TRBV6-6; DNA: TGTGCCAGCAGTTTATCCACAGGGAACTATGGCTACACCTTC; CDR3: CASSLSTGNYGYTF
D: TRBD2; J: TRBJ2-3; size: NA; V: TRBV6-5; DNA: TGTGCCAGCAGTTACTCGCGGGGGGGCCCGCATACGCAGTATTTT; CDR3: CASSYSRGGPHTQYF
D: NA; J: TRBJ2-3; size: NA; V: TRBV27; DNA: TGTGCCAGCAGGAGGCGGGTTTTGGGCACAGATACGCAGTATTTT; CDR3: CASRRRVLGTDTQYF
D: NA; J: TRBJ1-1; size: once; V: TRBV18; DNA: TGTGCCAGCTCACCCGGGAGAAGCACTGAAGCTTTCTTT; CDR3: CASSPGRSTEAFF
D: NA; J: TRBJ2-7; size: NA; V: TRBV7-9; DNA: TGTGCCAGCAGCTTATTCCCCTTGAGCTCCTACGAGCAGTACTTC; CDR3: CASSLFPLSSYEQYF
D: NA; J: TRBJ2-7; size: NA; V: TRBV12-5; DNA: TGTGCTAGTGTAAGCCGACAGGATCCCTACGAGCAGTACTTC; CDR3: CASVSRQDPYEQYF
D: TRBD2; J: TRBJ2-3; size: NA; V: TRBV28; DNA: TGTGCCAGCAGTTTTCGCGGGGGGGCGGCAGATACGCAGTATTTT; CDR3: CASSFRGGAADTQYF
D: TRBD1; J: TRBJ2-3; size: NA; V: TRBV6-1; DNA: TGTGCCAGCAGTGGACAGGGAAGAGATACGCAGTATTTT; CDR3: CASSGQGRDTQYF
D: NA; J: TRBJ1-1; size: NA; V: TRBV5-1; DNA: TGCGCCAGCAGCTTGGACCCAATCCGGGGCACTGAAGCTTTCTTT; CDR3: CASSLDPIRGTEAFF
D: NA; J: TRBJ2-7; size: NA; V: TRBV27; DNA: TGTGCCAGCAGTCCCCTGGCGGCTACTCTCTACGAGCAGTACTTC; CDR3: CASSPLAATLYEQYF
D: NA; J: TRBJ1-1; size: NA; V: TRBV19; DNA: TGTGCCAGTAGTGGGGGCAGGGCCCTGCAATCGAACACTGAAGCTTTCTTT; CDR3: CASSGGRALQSNTEAFF
D: TRBD2; J: TRBJ2-1; size: NA; V: TRBV7-6; DNA: TGTGCCAGCAGACTGGGGGGGGACAATGAGCAGTTCTTC; CDR3: CASRLGGDNEQFF
D: TRBD1; J: TRBJ2-7; size: NA; V: TRBV19; DNA: TGTGCCAGTACCCCGGGGACAGGAGACTACGAGCAGTACTTC; CDR3: CASTPGTGDYEQYF
D: TRBD1; J: TRBJ2-2; size: NA; V: TRBV4-1; DNA: TGCGCCAGCAGCCAAAGACAGGGCGGCACCGGGGAGCTGTTTTTT; CDR3: CASSQRQGGTGELFF